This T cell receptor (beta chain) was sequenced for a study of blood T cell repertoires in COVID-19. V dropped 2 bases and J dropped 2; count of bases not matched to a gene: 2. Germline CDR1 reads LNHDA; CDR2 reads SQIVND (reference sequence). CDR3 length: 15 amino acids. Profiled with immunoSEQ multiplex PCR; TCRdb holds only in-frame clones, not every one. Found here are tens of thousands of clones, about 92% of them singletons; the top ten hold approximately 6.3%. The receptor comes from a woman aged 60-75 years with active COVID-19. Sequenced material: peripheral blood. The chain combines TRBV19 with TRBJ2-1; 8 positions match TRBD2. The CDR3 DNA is TGTGCCAGTAGTATACGGGAGGGGGCCTACAATGAGCAGTTCTTC. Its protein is CASSIREGAYNEQFF.